Presented here are 27 T cell receptor beta chains from one specimen sequenced in a study of blood T cells in healthy people across ages. Through a sample-barcoded 5' primer and a J-beta primer mix, a second PCR was run for roughly 6 to 11 cycles. TCRdb reprocessed the 5' RACE reads via MiXCR and lists one record per CDR3 protein. The top ten clones hold 18% of a sample with fewer than 1,000,000 distinct CDR3 sequences, about half of them seen once. The material sequenced was blood. The source is a man older than 75 in good health.

The chain recombines TRBV6-5 with TRBJ1-2, with a weak D call TRBD1 (5 bases). Trimming took 2 bases from V and 4 from J, leaving 11 bases between them. CDR1 is MNHEY and CDR2 is SVGAGI in the germline V gene. The CDR3 length is 14 residues. The DNA for the CDR3 is TGTGCCAGCAGTTACATCAACAGGTTCTATGGCTACACCTTC. Translated: CASSYINRFYGYTF.

The chain couples TRBV29-1 to TRBJ2-3, with 9 positions matching TRBD1. The CDR3 runs to 16 residues. Germline-derived CDR1 and CDR2 are SQVTM and ANQGSEA. Unmatched junction bases numbered 6, after V lost 0 bases and J lost 2 bases. The DNA for the CDR3 is TGCAGCGTTGAAGACTTACAGGGGGCCCCCACAGATACGCAGTATTTT. Amino acids: CSVEDLQGAPTDTQYF.

This clonotype was seen more than once but under ten times. J is TRBJ2-3 and V is TRBV10-3, with TRBD2 identical over 10 bases. This CDR3 comprises 16 residues. V dropped 4 bases and J dropped 8; count of bases not matched to a gene: 12. CDR1 and CDR2 (germline): ENHRY, SYGVKD. CDR3 sequence: CAISGGSGRTLGTQYF. DNA for the CDR3: TGTGCCATCAGTGGGGGTAGCGGGAGGACCCTTGGTACGCAGTATTTT.

This clonotype was detected ten times or more. The chain uses TRBV10-3 and TRBJ2-1; the D call may be TRBD1 or TRBD2 (5 bases each). Germline CDR1 is ENHRY and CDR2 is SYGVKD. Between the trimmed V and J ends, which lost 8 bases and 0 bases, there was a span of 11 bases. CDR3 length: 14 amino acids. Here the CDR3 reads CAIGGADSYNEQFF. Here the CDR3 DNA reads TGTGCCATCGGGGGAGCGGACTCCTACAATGAGCAGTTCTTC.

This clonotype was seen only a few times. This sequence joins TRBV7-9 and TRBJ1-2; 9 bases are shared with TRBD1. Germline CDR1 is SEHNR and CDR2 is FQNEAQ (reference sequence). The CDR3 has 16 amino acids. J lost 7 bases, V lost 5 bases, and 14 bases had no gene match. CDR3 bases: TGTGCCAGCAGCCGCCATACGACGGGACAGGGAATTGGCTACACCTTC. Translation gives CASSRHTTGQGIGYTF.

This clonotype was found many times. The chain recombines TRBV29-1 with TRBJ2-3; 11 bases agree with TRBD2. Germline V gene lookup returns CDR1 SQVTM and CDR2 ANQGSEA. Trimming removed 5 bases from V and 2 bases from J; junction bases left unmatched: 6. This CDR3 spans 15 amino acids. The CDR3 DNA reads TGCAGCGTTCTTGGACTAGCGGGCCTCACAGATACGCAGTATTTT. This sequence encodes CSVLGLAGLTDTQYF.

The sample holds a few counts of this clonotype. This chain uses TRBV20-1 with TRBJ2-7; the match to TRBD1 covers 7 bases. J gave up 1 base and V 6 bases, and 9 bases lay outside the gene matches. The V gene's germline CDR1 is DFQATT and CDR2 SNEGSKA (reference sequence). The CDR3 spans 14 residues. The CDR3: CSALDRVSSYEQYF. For the CDR3, the DNA is TGCAGTGCCCTCGACAGGGTCTCATCCTACGAGCAGTACTTC.

This chain links TRBV2 with TRBJ2-1; 7 positions agree with TRBD2. The ends lost 2 bases at V and 10 bases at J; junction bases unmatched: 14. Germline V lookup: CDR1 SNHLY, CDR2 FYNNEI. This CDR3 is 16 amino acids long. As DNA, the CDR3 is TGTGCCAGCAGTGAAAGGGTGAGCGGGACTGCCTACGAGCAGTTCTTC. Translated, it gives CASSERVSGTAYEQFF. Combining the CDR3 with reference TRBV2 and TRBJ2-1 gives the whole variable domain EPEVTQTPSHQVTQMGQEVILRCVPISNHLYFYWYRQILGQKVEFLVSFYNNEISEKSEIFDDQFSVERPDGSNFTLKIRSTKLEDSAMYFCASSERVSGTAYEQFFGPGTRLTVL.

The rearrangement uses TRBV5-5 and TRBJ1-2, with 9 nucleotides matching TRBD1. This CDR3 spans 14 amino acids. With 4 bases clipped from V and 6 bases from J, the junction kept 7 bases outside the gene matches. Looked up from germline, CDR1 is SGHKS and CDR2 is YYEKEE (reference sequence). The DNA of the CDR3 is TGTGCCAGCAGCAGCACCGGGACAGGGAATGGCTACACCTTC. Encoded protein: CASSSTGTGNGYTF.

Concerning this clonotype: This may stem from a read error, because a much larger clone lies one nucleotide away. The chain uses TRBV7-9 and TRBJ2-3; no definite D call. The length of the CDR3 is 14 residues. Germline CDR1 SEHNR, CDR2 FQNEAQ (reference sequence). CDR3 nucleotide sequence: TGTGCCTGCAGCTTACTGGCTAGAGCAGATACGCAGTATTTT. It specifies CACSLLARADTQYF.

This clonotype was detected a few times. This rearrangement joins TRBV20-1 to TRBJ2-7; 12 positions agree with TRBD2. The CDR3 consists of 16 residues. Germline V gene data show CDR1 as DFQATT and CDR2 as SNEGSKA (reference sequence). Trimming removed 2 bases from V and 5 bases from J; junction bases left unmatched: 10. The CDR3 is CSARSGLAGGHHEQYF. The CDR3 bases are TGCAGTGCTAGATCTGGGCTAGCGGGAGGGCACCACGAGCAGTACTTC.

The V gene is TRBV5-1, the J gene TRBJ2-5; 11 positions match TRBD2. Germline V gives CDR1 SGHRS, CDR2 YFSETQ. V was clipped by 4 bases and J by 4 bases; unmatched bases: 9. The CDR3 contains 16 residues. The CDR3 DNA follows: TGCGCCAGCAGCCTTAGCGGGAGGGCCGAGGGAGAGACCCAGTACTTC. Translated, it gives CASSLSGRAEGETQYF.

V is TRBV29-1 and J is TRBJ1-1; no reliable D call. Trimming left V 0 bases short and J 3 bases short, with 8 bases between. Per germline, CDR1 SQVTM and CDR2 ANQGSEA. The CDR3 loop spans 13 amino acids. CDR3 sequence (DNA): TGCAGCGTTGAAGACAGGAGCGACACTGAAGCTTTCTTT. It encodes CSVEDRSDTEAFF.

Points on this clonotype: A read error may explain this, as a much larger clone is one base away. This chain joins TRBV20-1 and TRBJ2-7; TRBD2 agrees at 8 bases. V trimming: 2 bases; J trimming: 0 bases; junction bases outside the gene matches: 6. The length of the CDR3 is 15 residues. Germline loops: CDR1 DFQATT, CDR2 SNEGSKA (reference sequence). CDR3 bases: TGCAGTGCTAGACCCGTAGCGGGAACCTCCTACGAGCAGTACTTC. Protein sequence: CSARPVAGTSYEQYF.

The chain uses TRBV20-1 and TRBJ2-1; 11 nucleotides agree with TRBD2. Germline-derived CDR1 and CDR2 are DFQATT and SNEGSKA (reference sequence). The length of the CDR3 is 18 residues. The junction had 14 bases not matched to a gene; V was cut back by 0 bases and J by 7 bases. The CDR3 protein is CSAREVGTSGPMGNEQFF. CDR3 DNA sequence: TGCAGTGCTAGAGAAGTAGGGACTAGCGGACCCATGGGGAATGAGCAGTTCTTC.

This clonotype has a single count. The chain is built from TRBV4-2 and TRBJ1-4; 8 nucleotides match TRBD1. Germline CDR1 LGHNA, CDR2 YNFKEQ. Germline trimming cut 5 bases from V and 6 bases from J; bases unmatched to any gene: 11. This CDR3 comprises 16 residues. The DNA of the CDR3 is TGTGCCAGCAGCACTGATAAGGGACAGGAATATGAAAAACTGTTTTTT. Protein sequence: CASSTDKGQEYEKLFF.

J is TRBJ2-5 and V is TRBV7-6, with TRBD2 identical over 7 bases. J gave up 1 base and V 4 bases, and 3 bases lay outside the gene matches. The germline V gene encodes CDR1 SGHVS and CDR2 FNYEAQ. The CDR3 totals 14 residues. The CDR3 sequence is CASSSIAGQETQYF. DNA for the CDR3: TGTGCCAGCAGCTCTATAGCGGGCCAAGAGACCCAGTACTTC.

This clonotype appeared once. This may stem from a read error, because a much larger clone lies one nucleotide away. The chain recombines TRBV27 with TRBJ1-1; D not certain. This CDR3 contains 13 residues. Between the trimmed V and J ends, which lost 6 bases and 8 bases, there was a span of 16 bases. The germline V gene encodes CDR1 MNHEY and CDR2 SMNVEV (reference sequence). The CDR3 coding sequence is TGTGCCAGCAGCCTTTTTGCGGAACAGGAAGCTTTCTTT. It specifies CASSLFAEQEAFF.

Points on this clonotype: Since a much larger clone is just one base distant, this may be a read error. The rearrangement links TRBV10-3 to TRBJ2-5; D is possibly TRBD1 or TRBD2 (5 bases each). This CDR3 spans 15 amino acids. Trimming cost V 7 bases and J 11 bases, with 26 bases left between them. The germline CDR1 and CDR2 sequences are ENHRY and SYGVKD. The CDR3 region is CAITNRTGTKNEQYF. In DNA form, the CDR3 reads TGTGCCATCACAAATCGGACGGGGACGAAGAATGAGCAGTACTTC.

The rearrangement joins TRBV5-1 to TRBJ2-7; no definite D call. The CDR3 runs to 14 residues. Germline V gives CDR1 SGHRS, CDR2 YFSETQ. Trimming took off 5 bases at V and 1 base at J, with 13 bases between the two ends. CDR3 nucleotides: TGCGCCAGCAGAAATTTCGACTCGTCCTACGAGCAGTACTTC. This codes for CASRNFDSSYEQYF.

The sample holds a few counts of this clonotype. The chain carries TRBV7-2 and TRBJ2-1, with TRBD1 matching over 7 bases. CDR1 SGHTA and CDR2 FQGNSA come from the germline V gene. The trim removed 6 bases at V and 7 bases at J, leaving 12 bases unmatched. The CDR3 consists of 15 residues. CDR3: CASRRTGDPGNEQFF. In nucleotides, the CDR3 is TGTGCCAGCAGGCGAACAGGGGACCCGGGAAATGAGCAGTTCTTC.

The gene calls are TRBV7-7 and TRBJ2-1; D is ambiguous. V was cut by 1 base and J by 4 bases, with 11 bases left in between. Germline loops: CDR1 SSHAT, CDR2 FNYEAQ (reference sequence). The CDR3 length is 15 residues. The chain's CDR3 is CASSLDGEEYNEQFF. Written as DNA, the CDR3 is TGTGCCAGCAGCTTAGATGGCGAGGAGTACAATGAGCAGTTCTTC.

J is TRBJ2-5 and V is TRBV4-1; 10 bases are shared with TRBD2. The CDR3 runs 15 residues. V lost 0 bases to trimming and J lost 5 bases; unmatched junction nucleotides: 3. Germline assignment: CDR1 MGHRA and CDR2 YSYEKL. This CDR3 is CASSQDGAGGETQYF. CDR3 bases: TGCGCCAGCAGCCAAGACGGAGCGGGAGGGGAGACCCAGTACTTC.

The rearrangement links TRBV20-1 to TRBJ2-5, with D maybe TRBD2 (5 bases). CDR1 and CDR2 from the germline V gene are DFQATT and SNEGSKA (reference sequence). This CDR3 spans 14 amino acids. The germline V and J ends were trimmed by 3 bases and 7 bases, with 18 bases remaining between them. The DNA of the CDR3 is TGCAGTGCTAGTAGGGATACTACTGAGGGGACCCAGTACTTC. Its protein product is CSASRDTTEGTQYF.

The chain carries TRBV2 and TRBJ2-5; 7 bases match TRBD2. Unmatched junction bases numbered 13, after V lost 1 base and J lost 11 bases. The V gene's germline CDR1 is SNHLY and CDR2 FYNNEI. The CDR3 loop spans 15 amino acids. Here the CDR3 reads CASSEGRESYNEQYF. In DNA form, the CDR3 reads TGTGCCAGCAGTGAAGGGCGGGAGAGCTACAATGAGCAGTACTTC.

In regard to this clonotype: This may be a read error: a much more frequent sequence differs by one nucleotide. This rearrangement joins TRBV12-3 or TRBV12-4 to TRBJ2-5; 13 positions match TRBD2. The CDR3 consists of 15 residues. V gave up 6 bases and J gave up 11 bases; unmatched junction bases: 12. This CDR3 reads CASSLRTSGSDEQYF. The CDR3 nucleotides are TGTGCCAGCAGCCTAAGGACTAGCGGGAGCGATGAGCAGTACTTC.

This clonotype was seen many times. V is TRBV9 and J is TRBJ2-3; possibly TRBD2 for D (6 bases). From germline, CDR1 is SGDLS and CDR2 YYNGEE. Trimming took 4 bases from V and 6 from J, leaving 18 bases between them. The CDR3 totals 15 residues. For the CDR3, the DNA is TGTGCCAGCAGCCCAATCGGGGGAGCGAGGGATACGCAGTATTTT. It encodes CASSPIGGARDTQYF.